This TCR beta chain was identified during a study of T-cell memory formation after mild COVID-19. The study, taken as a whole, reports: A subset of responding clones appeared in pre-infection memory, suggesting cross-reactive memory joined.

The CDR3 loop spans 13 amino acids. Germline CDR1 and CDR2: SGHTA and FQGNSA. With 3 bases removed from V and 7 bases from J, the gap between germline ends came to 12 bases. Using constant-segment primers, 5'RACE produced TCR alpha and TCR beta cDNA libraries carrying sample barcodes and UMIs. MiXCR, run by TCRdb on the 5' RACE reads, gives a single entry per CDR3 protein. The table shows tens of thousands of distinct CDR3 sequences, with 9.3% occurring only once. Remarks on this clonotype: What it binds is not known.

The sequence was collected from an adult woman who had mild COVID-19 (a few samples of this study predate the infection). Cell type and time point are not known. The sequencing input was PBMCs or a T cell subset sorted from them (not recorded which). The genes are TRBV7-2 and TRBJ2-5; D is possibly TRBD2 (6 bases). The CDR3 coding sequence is TGTGCCAGCAGCTTTGGGCCCGGGGGGACCCAGTACTTC. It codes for CASSFGPGGTQYF.